Listed below are T cell receptor beta chains from one sample, sequenced in a study of patients and donors after allogeneic stem cell transplantation. TCRdb reprocessed the RT-PCR reads with MiXCR, giving one entry per CDR3 protein. Of over 350,000 distinct CDR3 sequences listed, more than 15% are singletons. The sample comprised blood, either unsorted or a sorted T cell fraction (not recorded which). The origin of the receptors is a human donor who was either an allogeneic HSCT recipient or a stem cell or donor lymphocyte infusion donor (not recorded which). It is not recorded whose cells these are; they may come from a transplant donor. The CDR3 runs from the conserved cysteine through the conserved F or W. The order of the fields is J gene, CDR3 length, V gene, clone size, D gene, CDR3 DNA, CDR3 protein. D genes are given only for firm matches. Clone size is not always given. Where it is, it says once, few, many or a class for expanded clones.

>TRBJ1-2|14|TRBV12-3/TRBV12-4|many|NA
TGTGCCAGCAGTCCCTCGGGACGGAACTATGGCTACACCTTC
CASSPSGRNYGYTF
>TRBJ2-5|14|TRBV20-1|NA|TRBD2
TGCAGTGCTAGAGACGGGAGGGCCGCTGAGACCCAGTACTTC
CSARDGRAAETQYF
>TRBJ1-5|17|TRBV28|many|NA
TGTGCCAGCAGTCGACCTTCCCCGACAGCCCATTATCAGCCCCAGCATTTT
CASSRPSPTAHYQPQHF
>TRBJ1-3|13|TRBV12-3/TRBV12-4|few|NA
TGTGCCAGCGTCCCAACCTCTGGAAACACCATATATTTT
CASVPTSGNTIYF
>TRBJ2-5|13|TRBV20-1|many|TRBD1
TGCAGTGCTGTCCGGGACAGGGTAGAGACCCAGTACTTC
CSAVRDRVETQYF
>TRBJ1-1|14|TRBV6-1|few|TRBD1
TGTGCCAGCAGTCACGGACAGGGGGCGCCTGAAGCTTTCTTT
CASSHGQGAPEAFF
>TRBJ2-5|13|TRBV20-1|NA|NA
TGCAGTGCTAGAGAACCACGATGGGAGACCCAGTACTTC
CSAREPRWETQYF
>TRBJ2-1|16|TRBV7-3|NA|TRBD2
TGTGCCAGCAGCTCGACGGGGGGTCTCTTGCACAATGAGCAGTTCTTC
CASSSTGGLLHNEQFF
>TRBJ2-3|15|TRBV6-1|NA|TRBD2
TGTGCCAGCACCAGCGGACTAGCGGGCACAGATACGCAGTATTTT
CASTSGLAGTDTQYF
>TRBJ1-4|12|TRBV20-1|few|NA
TGCAGTGCTAGAGAAAAGTCGGAAAAACTGTTTTTT
CSAREKSEKLFF
>TRBJ2-1|12|TRBV12-3/TRBV12-4|many|NA
TGTGCCAGCAGCCCCTTAAACAATGAGCAGTTCTTC
CASSPLNNEQFF
>TRBJ2-1|19|TRBV24-1|NA|NA
TGTGCCACCAGTGAAATGGGGGGGCGGAAAGGGCTCTCCTACAATGAGCAGTTCTTC
CATSEMGGRKGLSYNEQFF
>TRBJ1-1|12|TRBV30|few|NA
TGTGCCTGGAGTAAAGGGGCTACTGAAGCTTTCTTT
CAWSKGATEAFF
>TRBJ2-6|18|TRBV20-1|NA|TRBD1
TGCAGTGTTGTGACGACAGGGGGCGCTCGGGTTGGGGCCAACGTCCTGACTTTC
CSVVTTGGARVGANVLTF
>TRBJ1-5|15|TRBV2|NA|NA
TGTGCCAGCAGTGTTTCGGGGGGGCTCGAGCGCCCCCAGCATTTT
CASSVSGGLERPQHF
>TRBJ2-1|14|TRBV2|once|TRBD1
TGTGCCAGCAGGAGGGACAGGGGGAGGGATGAGCAGTTCTTC
CASRRDRGRDEQFF
>TRBJ1-1|11|TRBV7-9|few|NA
TGTGCCAGCAGACCGGCAGCTGAAGCTTTCTTT
CASRPAAEAFF
>TRBJ2-3|13|TRBV6-4|NA|NA
TGTGCCAGCGGCACCACCTTCGGGGATACGCAGTATTTT
CASGTTFGDTQYF
>TRBJ1-1|13|TRBV27|NA|NA
TGTGCCAGCAGTCCCTACAAGGACACTGAAGCTTTCTTT
CASSPYKDTEAFF
>TRBJ2-5|13|TRBV24-1|NA|NA
TGTGCCACCAGTGATTTGCGCGAAGAGACCCAGTACTTC
CATSDLREETQYF
>TRBJ2-2|15|TRBV18|few|TRBD1
TGTGCCAGCTCACCGGACAGGGGGCGACCCGGGGAGCTGTTTTTT
CASSPDRGRPGELFF
>TRBJ2-3|13|TRBV12-3/TRBV12-4|many|NA
TGTGCCAGCAGTTTCGGGCAGCCAGATACGCAGTATTTT
CASSFGQPDTQYF
>TRBJ2-5|12|TRBV6-1|few|NA
TGTGCCAGCTCGAAGCGGAAAGAGACCCAGTACTTC
CASSKRKETQYF
>TRBJ2-3|15|TRBV12-3/TRBV12-4|many|NA
TGTGCCAGCAGTTTTAGGGGGGGACGGGCAGATACGCAGTATTTT
CASSFRGGRADTQYF